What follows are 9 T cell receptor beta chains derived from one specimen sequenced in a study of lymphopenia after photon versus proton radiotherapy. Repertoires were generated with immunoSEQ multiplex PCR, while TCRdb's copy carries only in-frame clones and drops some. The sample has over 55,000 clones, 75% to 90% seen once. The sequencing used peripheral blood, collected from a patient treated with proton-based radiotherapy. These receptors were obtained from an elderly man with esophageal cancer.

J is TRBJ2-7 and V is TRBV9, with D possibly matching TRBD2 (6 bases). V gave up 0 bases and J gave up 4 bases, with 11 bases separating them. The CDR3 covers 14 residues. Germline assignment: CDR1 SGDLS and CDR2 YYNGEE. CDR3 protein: CASSVDGRGYEQYF. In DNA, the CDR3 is TGTGCCAGCAGCGTAGATGGACGGGGGTACGAGCAGTACTTC.

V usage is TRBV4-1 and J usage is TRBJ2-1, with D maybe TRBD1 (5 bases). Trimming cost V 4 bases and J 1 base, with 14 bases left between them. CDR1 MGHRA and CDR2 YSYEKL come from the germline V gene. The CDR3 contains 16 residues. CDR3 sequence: CASSRLDMISYNEQFF. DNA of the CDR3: TGCGCCAGCAGCCGACTGGACATGATATCCTACAATGAGCAGTTCTTC.

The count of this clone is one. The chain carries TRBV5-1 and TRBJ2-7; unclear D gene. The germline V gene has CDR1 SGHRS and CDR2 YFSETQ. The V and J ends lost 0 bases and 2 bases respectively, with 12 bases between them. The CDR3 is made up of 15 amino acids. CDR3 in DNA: TGCGCCAGCAGCTTGGATGGAGCTGCTACCTACGAGCAGTACTTC. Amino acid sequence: CASSLDGAATYEQYF.

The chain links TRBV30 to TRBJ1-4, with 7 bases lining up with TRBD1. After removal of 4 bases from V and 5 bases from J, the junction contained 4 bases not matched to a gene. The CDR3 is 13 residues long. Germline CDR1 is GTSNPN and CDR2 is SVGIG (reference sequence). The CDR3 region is CAWNRGGNEKLFF. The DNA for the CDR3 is TGTGCCTGGAACAGGGGAGGAAATGAAAAACTGTTTTTT.

The CDR3 spells CASSYSVVSEAFF. As DNA, the CDR3 is TGTGCCAGCAGTTACTCAGTCGTTTCTGAAGCTTTCTTT. The chain combines TRBV6-6 with TRBJ1-1; D is ambiguous. This CDR3 is 13 amino acids long. Germline lookup yields CDR1 MNHNY and CDR2 SVGAGI (reference sequence). The V end was cut by 0 bases, the J end by 6 bases, with 8 bases between.

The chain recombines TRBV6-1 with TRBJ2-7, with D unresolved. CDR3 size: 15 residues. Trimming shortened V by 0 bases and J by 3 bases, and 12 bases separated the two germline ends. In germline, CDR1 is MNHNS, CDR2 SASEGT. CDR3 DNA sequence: TGTGCCAGCAGTGAAGCGGGAAAAGGGCTCTACGAGCAGTACTTC. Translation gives CASSEAGKGLYEQYF.

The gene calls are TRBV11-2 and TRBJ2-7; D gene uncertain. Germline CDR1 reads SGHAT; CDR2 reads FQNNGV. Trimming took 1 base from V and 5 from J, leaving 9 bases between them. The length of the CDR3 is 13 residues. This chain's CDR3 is CASSLVSVHEQYF. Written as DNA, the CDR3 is TGTGCCAGCAGCTTAGTTAGTGTTCACGAGCAGTACTTC. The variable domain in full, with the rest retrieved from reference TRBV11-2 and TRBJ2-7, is EAGVAQSPRYKIIEKRQSVAFWCNPISGHATLYWYQQILGQGPKLLIQFQNNGVVDDSQLPKDRFSAERLKGVDSTLKIQPAKLEDSAVYLCASSLVSVHEQYFGPGTRLTVT.

The CDR3: CASSLNQGQGYEQYF. DNA of the CDR3: TGTGCCAGCAGCTTAAATCAGGGACAGGGTTACGAGCAGTACTTC. The chain is built from TRBV7-3 and TRBJ2-7; 9 bases map to TRBD1. The CDR3 is made up of 15 amino acids. Unmatched junction bases numbered 5, after V lost 1 base and J lost 4 bases. Germline CDR1 is SGHTA and CDR2 is FQGTGA.

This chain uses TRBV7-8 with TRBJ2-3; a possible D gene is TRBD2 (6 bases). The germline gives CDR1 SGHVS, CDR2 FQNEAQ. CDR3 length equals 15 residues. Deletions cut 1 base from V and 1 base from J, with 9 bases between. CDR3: CASSLGAGRTDTQYF. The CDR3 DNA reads TGTGCCAGCAGCTTAGGTGCGGGGCGCACAGATACGCAGTATTTT.